The clone carrying this T cell receptor (beta chain) was detected only a few times. What it binds is not known. These data originate in a study of cytomegalovirus exposure and HLA in healthy donors. Study results and caveats: TCR beta V- and J-gene trimming, according to a later analysis, was linked to a missense DCLRE1C variant. TCR association rates varied by HLA locus in a later analysis, with DRB1 highest and HLA-C lowest.

In the PCR, 60 Vbeta and 13 Jbeta primers were used. This table comes from immunoSEQ multiplex PCR, and its TCRdb copy is limited to in-frame clones, with some not included. The top ten hold more than 0.2% of the sample, which has fewer than 200,000 clones, roughly 87% seen once. This CDR3 region has 15 residues. The germline CDR1 and CDR2 sequences are MNHEY and SMNVEV (reference sequence). V was pared by 6 bases and J by 1 base, with 14 bases between. The clonotype originates from a girl in the first two years of life in good health and CMV-seronegative. The rearrangement joins TRBV27 to TRBJ2-3; D might be TRBD1 (5 bases). Sequences were obtained from PBMCs. The CDR3 sequence is CASRRRQPRTDTQYF. CDR3 bases: TGTGCCAGCAGAAGACGACAGCCCCGCACAGATACGCAGTATTTT.